These T cell receptor beta chains were read from a single sample in a study of T-cell reconstitution after alpha-beta-depleted transplantation in children. TCRdb re-called the PCR reads with MiXCR, one entry per CDR3 protein. The data show about 980,000 distinct CDR3 sequences, under 30% seen once. The source was PBMCs, mostly from graft donor cells, collected 360 days after TCRalphabeta/CD19-depleted stem cell transplant. The receptor set was obtained from a boy under three years old who had a stem cell transplant for SCID, so the T cells may come from the graft donor. CDR3s include the opening cysteine and the closing phenylalanine or tryptophan. The D gene is left open where the match is weak. Not all rows give a size; the values are once, few, many and, for expanded clones, a class.

d_call,v_call,cdr3_length,j_call,clone_size,cdr3_nt,cdr3_aa
-,TRBV6-1,14,TRBJ1-5,-,TGTGCCAGCAGTGCACTTACAGCAAATCAGCCCCAGCATTTT,CASSALTANQPQHF
-,TRBV5-6,17,TRBJ2-1,few,TGTGCCAGCAGCTTGGGGGGGCTGGTTGAATTTTACAATGAGCAGTTCTTC,CASSLGGLVEFYNEQFF
-,TRBV6-1,14,TRBJ2-7,-,TGTGCCAGCAGTCGGACAGTCCGATGGTACGAGCAGTACTTC,CASSRTVRWYEQYF
-,TRBV4-1,18,TRBJ2-7,-,TGCGCCAGCAGCCAAGAAGGGGGCAGCGGGGGTATCGGCTACGAGCAGTACTTC,CASSQEGGSGGIGYEQYF
TRBD2,TRBV20-1,16,TRBJ2-2,-,TGCAGTGCTAGAGATCCCCAGCGGGGGGCGTCTGGGGAGCTGTTTTTT,CSARDPQRGASGELFF
-,TRBV6-5,16,TRBJ1-3,-,TGTGCCAGCAGTTACTCCGCAGCTAGCTCTGGAAACACCATATATTTT,CASSYSAASSGNTIYF
-,TRBV6-2/TRBV6-3,12,TRBJ1-1,-,TGTGCCAGCGACAACTCTGGTACTGAAGCTTTCTTT,CASDNSGTEAFF
TRBD2,TRBV20-1,16,TRBJ2-2,-,TGCAGTGCTAGAGAGGCTAGCGGGGGCAACACCGGGGAGCTGTTTTTT,CSAREASGGNTGELFF
-,TRBV7-2,15,TRBJ2-7,few,TGTGCCAGCAGCTTATTTTCTGGCCCACTACGCGAGCAGTACTTC,CASSLFSGPLREQYF
-,TRBV6-1,14,TRBJ2-7,few,TGTGCCAGCAGTGCGATCGCCGGCTCCTACGAGCAGTACTTC,CASSAIAGSYEQYF
-,TRBV6-1,14,TRBJ2-1,-,TGTGCCAGCAGCAGAGGACTACCATACTATGAGCAGTTCTTC,CASSRGLPYYEQFF
TRBD2,TRBV7-8,15,TRBJ2-3,few,TGTGCCAGCAGCTGGGAGCGACTAGCGGGGGATACGCAGTATTTT,CASSWERLAGDTQYF
-,TRBV20-1,15,TRBJ2-1,-,TGCAGTGCCCACCCGACAGAGCTGTCCTACAATGAGCAGTTCTTC,CSAHPTELSYNEQFF
-,TRBV12-3/TRBV12-4,13,TRBJ1-5,-,TGTGCCAGCAGTGCCAGGTTGGATCAGCCCCAGCATTTT,CASSARLDQPQHF
TRBD1,TRBV12-3/TRBV12-4,16,TRBJ2-7,-,TGTGCCAGCAGTCCAGGACAGGGCCCCGTTTTCTACGAGCAGTACTTC,CASSPGQGPVFYEQYF
TRBD2,TRBV20-1,17,TRBJ2-1,-,TGCAGTGCGGAGATCGGGACTAGCGGGGGGGCTGGGAATGAGCAGTTCTTC,CSAEIGTSGGAGNEQFF
TRBD1,TRBV3-1,14,TRBJ2-7,-,TGTGCCAGCAGCCCCGGGGACAGGGGGCACGAGCAGTACTTC,CASSPGDRGHEQYF
-,TRBV12-3/TRBV12-4,14,TRBJ2-5,many,TGTGCCAGCAGGACGACAGAGCCCATTGAGACCCAGTACTTC,CASRTTEPIETQYF
TRBD2,TRBV2,18,TRBJ2-3,medium-sized,TGTGCCAGCAGTGAACCGGGACTAGCGGTGTCTAGCACAGATACGCAGTATTTT,CASSEPGLAVSSTDTQYF
-,TRBV10-3,12,TRBJ2-5,-,TGTGCCATCAGTGGCCTTGGAGAGACCCAGTACTTC,CAISGLGETQYF
TRBD1,TRBV27,16,TRBJ2-7,-,TGTGCCAGCAGTGCATACGACAGGGCCCTAATAGACGAGCAGTACTTC,CASSAYDRALIDEQYF
-,TRBV20-1,11,TRBJ2-1,few,TGCAGTGCTAGAATTTTCAATGAGCAGTTCTTC,CSARIFNEQFF
-,TRBV20-1,14,TRBJ2-1,-,TGCAGTGCTAGTGGGGAGGGGGGGGGCACCTGGCAGTTCTTC,CSASGEGGGTWQFF
TRBD1,TRBV5-6,14,TRBJ2-3,few,TGTGCCAGCAGCCGGGGGGACAGGGGCGTTACGCAGTATTTT,CASSRGDRGVTQYF
-,TRBV18,13,TRBJ2-5,few,TGTGCCAGCTCCGCAGGTCTCCAAGAGACCCAGTACTTC,CASSAGLQETQYF
-,TRBV29-1,14,TRBJ1-2,-,TGCAGCGTTGAATTCCTAGGGGTGAACTATGGCTACACCTTC,CSVEFLGVNYGYTF
TRBD1,TRBV7-8,19,TRBJ1-5,-,TGTGCCAGCAGCCCTCGCCCGGGACAGGAGCTTGGGAGCAATCAGCCCCAGCATTTT,CASSPRPGQELGSNQPQHF
-,TRBV7-9,15,TRBJ1-1,few,TGTGCCAGCAGCTTACGAGTCGCAATGAACACTGAAGCTTTCTTT,CASSLRVAMNTEAFF
TRBD1,TRBV11-2,16,TRBJ2-3,few,TGTGCCAGCAGCTCGGGGACAGGGATTAACACAGATACGCAGTATTTT,CASSSGTGINTDTQYF
-,TRBV12-3/TRBV12-4,16,TRBJ2-2,many,TGTGCCAGCAGTTTAATGGCGCCACCCTACACCGGGGAGCTGTTTTTT,CASSLMAPPYTGELFF
-,TRBV14,14,TRBJ1-3,few,TGTGCCAGCAGCCAAGATAGCGTCGGAAACACCATATATTTT,CASSQDSVGNTIYF
-,TRBV6-5,15,TRBJ2-5,-,TGTGCCAGCAGTACCTCGGACAATATGGGAGAGACCCAGTACTTC,CASSTSDNMGETQYF
-,TRBV27,13,TRBJ1-5,-,TGTGCCAGCAGGGAGTTCGGGCAGTCGGCCCAGCATTTT,CASREFGQSAQHF
-,TRBV14,17,TRBJ2-2,-,TGTGCCAGCAGCCCCACAGGGTCTTTCCTTAACACCGGGGAGCTGTTTTTT,CASSPTGSFLNTGELFF
TRBD1,TRBV7-3,13,TRBJ1-1,-,TGTGCCAGCAGCCTCTGGACAGGGGTAGAAGCTTTCTTT,CASSLWTGVEAFF
TRBD1,TRBV12-3/TRBV12-4,16,TRBJ2-7,-,TGTGCCAGCAGTGAGGGACAGGGGGGGCTAGCCTACGAGCAGTACTTC,CASSEGQGGLAYEQYF
-,TRBV11-2,13,TRBJ1-1,-,TGTGCCAGCAGCATCCTACAGGGCACTGAAGCTTTCTTT,CASSILQGTEAFF
TRBD2,TRBV7-6,15,TRBJ2-1,few,TGTGCCAGCAGCTCATTAGCGGGGGGGCCTGAGGAGCAGTTCTTC,CASSSLAGGPEEQFF
-,TRBV5-1,14,TRBJ2-7,-,TGCGCCAGCAGCTTGGAGGCAGGTCCGGGCGAGCAGTACTTC,CASSLEAGPGEQYF
-,TRBV2,12,TRBJ1-5,few,TGTGCCAGCGGTCCGATTAATCAGCCCCAGCATTTT,CASGPINQPQHF
-,TRBV12-3/TRBV12-4,14,TRBJ1-2,few,TGTGCCAGCAGCCTCGCCAGGGGTTTAGGTGGCTACTCCTTC,CASSLARGLGGYSF
-,TRBV5-1,13,TRBJ2-3,few,TGCGCCAGCAGCTTGGCACCTGTAGATACGCAGTATTTT,CASSLAPVDTQYF
TRBD1,TRBV20-1,13,TRBJ1-6,-,TGCAGTGCCCTGGACAGGGAAAATTCACCCCTCCACTTT,CSALDRENSPLHF
-,TRBV4-1,14,TRBJ1-6,-,TGCGCCAGCAGCCAGAGACGGTTGAATTCACCCCTCCACTTT,CASSQRRLNSPLHF
TRBD2,TRBV27,17,TRBJ2-1,-,TGTGCCAGCGCAAAGGGGTCTAGCGGGACTACATGGGGTGAGCAGTTCTTC,CASAKGSSGTTWGEQFF
-,TRBV27,14,TRBJ2-7,once,TGTGCCAGCAGTTCATTGCCAGGGTCTAAAGGGCAGTACTTC,CASSSLPGSKGQYF
-,TRBV5-1,15,TRBJ2-3,few,TGCGCCAGCAGCTCGTCCGGGGAGTTTACAGATACGCAGTATTTT,CASSSSGEFTDTQYF
TRBD1,TRBV12-3/TRBV12-4,16,TRBJ2-1,-,TGTGCCAGCAGTCCGAGGGACAGGGCATCCTACAATGAGCAGTTCTTC,CASSPRDRASYNEQFF
TRBD1,TRBV6-2/TRBV6-3,17,TRBJ1-5,-,TGTGCCAGCAGAGCGGCCCCGGGACAGGGGTCTCATCAGCCCCAGCATTTT,CASRAAPGQGSHQPQHF
-,TRBV6-5,13,TRBJ1-5,-,TGTGCCAGCAGTTACTCTGTGGGTCAGCCCCAGCATTTT,CASSYSVGQPQHF
-,TRBV15,12,TRBJ2-1,-,TGTGCCACCTCTGACGGGTACAATGAGCAGTTCTTC,CATSDGYNEQFF
-,TRBV3-1,15,TRBJ2-1,-,TGTGCCAGCAGCCAAGATTCGGGCAGGGTGAATGAGCAGTTCTTC,CASSQDSGRVNEQFF
-,TRBV7-9,12,TRBJ1-2,-,TGTGCCAGCAGCTCCTCAAACTATGGCTACACCTTC,CASSSSNYGYTF
TRBD2,TRBV12-3/TRBV12-4,16,TRBJ2-1,-,TGTGCCAGCAGTTTAGGGCGGGGGGGCTTCTACAATGAGCAGTTCTTC,CASSLGRGGFYNEQFF
TRBD1,TRBV5-6,15,TRBJ1-3,-,TGTGCCAGCAGGACCGGACAGGGACCTGGAAACACCATATATTTT,CASRTGQGPGNTIYF
-,TRBV6-1,15,TRBJ1-4,-,TGTGCCAGCAGGCGAAGCCGGTCAGCTGCAGAGAAACTGTTTTTT,CASRRSRSAAEKLFF
TRBD1,TRBV5-1,16,TRBJ2-5,few,TGCGCCAGCAGCCCGGGTCAGACAGGGCGCCAAGAGACCCAGTACTTC,CASSPGQTGRQETQYF